One and the same sample provided the 16 T cell receptor beta chains below, sequenced in a study of CD8 T cells in ankylosing spondylitis (dated by TCRdb to 2017 to 2019). These receptors' targets are unknown. Summary of the overall study and its limitations: A TCR beta motif of several highly homologous amino acid variants appeared characteristic of blood from ankylosing spondylitis patients.

The library was produced with 5' RACE. The sequencing machine was an Illumina HiSeq 2500. TCRdb cleaned the public reads at Q25 with fastp, built clones with MiXCR and kept in-frame beta chains. When rows share a CDR3 protein, they turn into one entry using the most common DNA and genes. The sample table shows hundreds of thousands of distinct CDR3 sequences, and approximately 12% are seen once. Around 0.51% of the sample is held by the ten biggest clonotypes. The sequencing input was blood, either unsorted or a sorted T cell fraction (not recorded which). These receptors came from a male donor with ankylosing spondylitis.

J is TRBJ2-7 and V is TRBV18; 12 bases fit TRBD2. The CDR3 loop spans 19 amino acids. Germline lookup yields CDR1 KGHSH and CDR2 LQKENI. Unmatched junction bases numbered 13, after V lost 3 bases and J lost 1 base. As DNA, the CDR3 is TGTGCCAGCTCACCGATGCAACTAGCGGGAGGCCGCGGGTCCTACGAGCAGTACTTC. Protein sequence: CASSPMQLAGGRGSYEQYF.

This clonotype was recorded many times. The chain recombines TRBV7-9 with TRBJ1-6; D not resolved. V lost 1 base to trimming and J lost 9 bases, with 4 bases between them. Germline lookup yields CDR1 SEHNR and CDR2 FQNEAQ (reference sequence). CDR3 size: 12 residues. The CDR3 DNA sequence: TGTGCCAGCAGCTTAGGTAGTTCACCCCTCCACTTT. It yields the protein CASSLGSSPLHF. Full variable domain (remainder filled in from reference TRBV7-9 and TRBJ1-6): DTGVSQNPRHKITKRGQNVTFRCDPISEHNRLYWYRQTLGQGPEFLTYFQNEAQLEKSRLLSDRFSAERPKGSFSTLEIQRTEQGDSAMYLCASSLGSSPLHFGNGTRLTVT.

V and J are TRBV25-1 and TRBJ1-4; D might be TRBD1 (5 bases). The CDR3 has 14 residues. Trimming cost V 4 bases and J 7 bases, with 13 bases left between them. The germline gives CDR1 MGHDK, CDR2 SYGVNS. The DNA for the CDR3 is TGTGCCAGCAGTGGGAGGGGCCCACGTGAAAAACTGTTTTTT. Protein product: CASSGRGPREKLFF.

This clonotype has just a few counts. The chain combines TRBV7-2 with TRBJ2-3, with D hard to call. This CDR3 spans 14 amino acids. CDR1 and CDR2 from the germline V gene are SGHTA and FQGNSA. Trimming cost V 2 bases and J 6 bases, with 12 bases left between them. CDR3 sequence: CASSLWYLGDTQYF. CDR3 nucleotides: TGTGCCAGCAGCTTATGGTACTTGGGGGATACGCAGTATTTT.

A few counts support this clonotype. This chain connects TRBV30 to TRBJ2-6; D tentatively reads TRBD1 or TRBD2 (6 bases each). V was trimmed by 4 bases and J by 1 base, leaving 11 bases between them. Germline CDR1 GTSNPN, CDR2 SVGIG (reference sequence). CDR3 length: 15 residues. The CDR3 DNA reads TGTGCCTGGACCCGAGGGGGGTCTGGGGCCAACGTCCTGACTTTC. Translating gives CAWTRGGSGANVLTF.

This clonotype has only a few counts. This chain joins TRBV9 and TRBJ2-1, with D perhaps matching TRBD1 (6 bases). Germline-derived CDR1 and CDR2 are SGDLS and YYNGEE. V was pared by 3 bases and J by 5 bases, with 9 bases between. The CDR3 spans 13 residues. CDR3 DNA sequence: TGTGCCAGCAGCGGGACAGCAGACAATGAGCAGTTCTTC. Amino acids: CASSGTADNEQFF.

The gene calls are TRBV5-1 and TRBJ2-1, with a possible D match to TRBD2 (6 bases). Germline values: CDR1 SGHRS, CDR2 YFSETQ. V lost 4 bases and J lost 7, with 15 bases in between. The CDR3 contains 14 residues. CDR3 sequence reads: CASSRTIALNEQFF. The CDR3, as DNA: TGCGCCAGCAGCCGGACTATCGCGCTGAATGAGCAGTTCTTC.

The rearrangement joins TRBV28 to TRBJ2-7, with a possible D match to TRBD2 (5 bases). The CDR3 totals 14 residues. V was pared by 5 bases and J by 3 bases, with 14 bases between. The germline V gene has CDR1 MDHEN and CDR2 SYDVKM. CDR3 in amino acids: CASSRPGIFYEQYF. DNA for the CDR3: TGTGCCAGCAGTCGCCCCGGGATATTCTACGAGCAGTACTTC.

V is TRBV7-8 and J is TRBJ2-1, with 8 bases aligning to TRBD2. V trimming: 2 bases; J trimming: 12 bases; junction bases outside the gene matches: 9. The germline CDR1 and CDR2 sequences are SGHVS and FQNEAQ. The CDR3 has 14 amino acids. The CDR3 region is CASSLLSGSYTQFF. CDR3 nucleotides: TGTGCCAGCAGCTTATTGAGCGGGAGTTATACGCAGTTCTTC.

The table lists this clonotype with a few counts. The chain has TRBV4-3 and TRBJ2-2, with D hard to call. Trimming took off 1 base at V and 6 bases at J, with 9 bases between the two ends. The CDR3 runs to 14 residues. Germline loops: CDR1 LGHNA, CDR2 YSLEER. Written as DNA, the CDR3 is TGCGCCAGCAGCCAAGGGCTAGGCCCCGGGGAGCTGTTTTTT. Translating it yields CASSQGLGPGELFF.

This clonotype was detected only a few times. The chain employs TRBV30 and TRBJ1-1; D is uncertain. Germline-derived CDR1 and CDR2 are GTSNPN and SVGIG (reference sequence). The V and J ends lost 4 bases and 3 bases respectively, with 12 bases between them. The CDR3 runs to 13 residues. The CDR3: CAWTRSFYTEAFF. Here the CDR3 DNA reads TGTGCCTGGACGCGATCCTTTTACACTGAAGCTTTCTTT. The whole variable domain, remainder taken from reference TRBV30 and TRBJ1-1, is SQTIHQWPATLVQPVGSPLSLECTVEGTSNPNLYWYRQAAGRGLQLLFYSVGIGQISSEVPQNLSASRPQDRQFILSSKKLLLSDSGFYLCAWTRSFYTEAFFGQGTRLTVV.

V usage is TRBV30 and J usage is TRBJ1-2, with a possible D match to TRBD1 (5 bases). Trimming stripped 2 bases from V and 3 bases from J, with 10 bases between. The CDR3 spans 13 residues. CDR1 is GTSNPN, CDR2 SVGIG, per germline (reference sequence). The CDR3 reads CAWSQGSYYGYTF. CDR3 nucleotide sequence: TGTGCCTGGAGTCAGGGTTCATACTATGGCTACACCTTC. Full variable domain (rest looked up from reference TRBV30 and TRBJ1-2): SQTIHQWPATLVQPVGSPLSLECTVEGTSNPNLYWYRQAAGRGLQLLFYSVGIGQISSEVPQNLSASRPQDRQFILSSKKLLLSDSGFYLCAWSQGSYYGYTFGSGTRLTVV.

Note on this clonotype: This may come from a read error, since a much larger clone is one base off. V is TRBV7-2 and J is TRBJ2-7; 11 bases agree with TRBD1. J lost 3 bases, V lost 2 bases, and 3 bases had no gene match. The germline CDR1 and CDR2 sequences are SGHTA and FQGNSA. This CDR3 region has 15 residues. The CDR3 is CASSLRDRGCYEQYF. DNA for the CDR3: TGTGCCAGCAGCTTACGGGACAGGGGGTGCTACGAGCAGTACTTC.

This clonotype came up a few times. The chain couples TRBV5-1 to TRBJ1-2; TRBD1 is a possible D gene (5 bases). The CDR3 sequence is 14 residues long. The germline gives CDR1 SGHRS, CDR2 YFSETQ. Deletions cut 5 bases from V and 5 bases from J, with 16 bases between. This chain's CDR3 is CASRPPGRIYGYTF. The DNA of the CDR3 is TGCGCCAGCAGACCCCCGGGACGGATTTATGGCTACACCTTC.

The chain uses TRBV6-2 or TRBV6-3 and TRBJ1-1; 7 nucleotides line up with TRBD1. In germline, CDR1 is MNHEY, CDR2 SVGEGT. The junction had 9 bases not matched to a gene; V was cut back by 5 bases and J by 0 bases. This CDR3 is 16 amino acids long. CDR3 DNA sequence: TGTGCCAGCAGTCCTCGGACAGGTTTCATGAACACTGAAGCTTTCTTT. This gives the protein CASSPRTGFMNTEAFF.

In this sample, this clonotype turned up a few times. This rearrangement joins TRBV28 to TRBJ2-4; D remains ambiguous. Germline V gene sequence: CDR1 MDHEN, CDR2 SYDVKM. The CDR3 loop spans 14 amino acids. Trimming removed 5 bases from V and 7 bases from J, with 15 bases in between. CDR3 sequence reads: CASSPNGLVNIQYF. CDR3 DNA sequence: TGTGCCAGCAGTCCCAACGGGCTCGTGAACATTCAGTACTTC.